The subject of this entry is one TCR beta chain. Its antigen is not known. This sample stems from a study of graft-versus-host responses after intestinal transplantation. Study summary: Isolated intestinal, liver-intestinal, or multivisceral transplants had been given to the recipients. Study observations and caveats: Allograft graft-versus-host to host-versus-graft clonal ratios ran high in patients with graft-donor T cell macrochimerism.

Data came from immunoSEQ multiplex PCR; TCRdb stores just in-frame clones and leaves some out. The repertoire has roughly 120,000 clones, approximately 95% of them found once; the top ten carry more than 3%. The V segment lost 3 bases and the J segment 4 bases; nucleotides outside the gene matches: 6. Germline-derived CDR1 and CDR2 are MDHEN and SYDVKM. This CDR3 has 14 amino acids. Source: unstimulated CD8+ T cells sorted from spleen or lymph node cells, taken before intestinal transplant. This clonotype originated in a human donor who received an intestinal transplant. This chain joins TRBV28 and TRBJ2-7; TRBD2 aligns across 7 bases. The CDR3, as DNA: TGTGCCAGCAGTTTTGAGGCGGGAGCTTACGAGCAGTACTTC. It specifies CASSFEAGAYEQYF.